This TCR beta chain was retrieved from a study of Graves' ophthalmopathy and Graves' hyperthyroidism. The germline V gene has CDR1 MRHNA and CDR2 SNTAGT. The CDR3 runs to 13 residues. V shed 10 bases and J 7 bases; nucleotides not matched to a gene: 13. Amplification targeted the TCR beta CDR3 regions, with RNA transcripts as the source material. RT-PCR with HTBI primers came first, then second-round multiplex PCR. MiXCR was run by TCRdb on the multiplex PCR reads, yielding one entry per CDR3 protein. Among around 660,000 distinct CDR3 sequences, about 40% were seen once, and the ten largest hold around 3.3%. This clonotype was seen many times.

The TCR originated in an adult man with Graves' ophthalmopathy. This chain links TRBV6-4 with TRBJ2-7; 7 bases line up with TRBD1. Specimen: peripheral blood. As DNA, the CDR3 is TGTGCCACCCCGACAGGGAGAGGTCTAGAGCAGTACTTC. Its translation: CATPTGRGLEQYF.